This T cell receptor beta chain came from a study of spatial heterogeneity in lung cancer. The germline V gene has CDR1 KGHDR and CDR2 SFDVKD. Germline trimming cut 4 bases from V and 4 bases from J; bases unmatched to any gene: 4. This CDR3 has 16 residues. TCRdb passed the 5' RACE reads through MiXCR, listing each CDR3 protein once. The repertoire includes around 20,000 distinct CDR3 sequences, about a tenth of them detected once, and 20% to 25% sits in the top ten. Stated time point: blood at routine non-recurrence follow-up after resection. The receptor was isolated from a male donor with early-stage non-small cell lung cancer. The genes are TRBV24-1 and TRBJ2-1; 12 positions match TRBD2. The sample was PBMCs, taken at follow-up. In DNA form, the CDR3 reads TGTGCCACCAGTGACCAACTAGCGGGGGGTTACAATGAGCAGTTCTTC. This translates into CATSDQLAGGYNEQFF.